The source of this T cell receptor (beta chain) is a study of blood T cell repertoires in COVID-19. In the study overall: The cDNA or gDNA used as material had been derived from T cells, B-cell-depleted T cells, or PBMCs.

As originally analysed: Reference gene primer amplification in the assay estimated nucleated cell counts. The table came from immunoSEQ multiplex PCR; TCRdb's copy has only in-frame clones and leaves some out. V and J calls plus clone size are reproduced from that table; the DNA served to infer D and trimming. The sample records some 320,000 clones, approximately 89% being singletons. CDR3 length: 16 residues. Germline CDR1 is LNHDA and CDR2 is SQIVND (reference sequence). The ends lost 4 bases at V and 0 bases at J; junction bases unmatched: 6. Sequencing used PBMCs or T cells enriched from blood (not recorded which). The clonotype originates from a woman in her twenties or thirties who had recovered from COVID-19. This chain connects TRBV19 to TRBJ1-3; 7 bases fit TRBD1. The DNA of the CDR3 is TGTGCCAGTAGTAGAGGGACAGTCAACTCTGGAAACACCATATATTTT. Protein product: CASSRGTVNSGNTIYF.